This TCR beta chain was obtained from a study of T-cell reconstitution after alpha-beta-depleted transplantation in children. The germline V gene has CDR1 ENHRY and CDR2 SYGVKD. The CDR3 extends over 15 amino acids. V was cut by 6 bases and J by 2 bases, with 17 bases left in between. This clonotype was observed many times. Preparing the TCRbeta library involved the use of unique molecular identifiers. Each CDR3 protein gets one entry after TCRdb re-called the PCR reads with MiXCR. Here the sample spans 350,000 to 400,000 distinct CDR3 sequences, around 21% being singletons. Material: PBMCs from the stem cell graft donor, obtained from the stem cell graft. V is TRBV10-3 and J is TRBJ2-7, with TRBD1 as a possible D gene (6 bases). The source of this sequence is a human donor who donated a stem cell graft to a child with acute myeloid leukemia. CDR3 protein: CAIRDQGKGTYEQYF. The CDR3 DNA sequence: TGTGCCATCAGGGACCAGGGGAAAGGCACCTACGAGCAGTACTTC.